This T cell receptor (beta chain) is drawn from a study of PD-L1 blockade in urothelial cancer. Using immunoSEQ multiplex PCR, the repertoire was profiled, and TCRdb retains in-frame clones only, with some absent. The top ten hold roughly 1.4% of the sample, which has tens of thousands of clones, around four fifths seen once. Time point reported: pretreatment peripheral blood. The clonotype comes from a man aged 50-59 years with urothelial cancer. The sample in question was PBMCs, obtained around atezolizumab (anti-PD-L1) treatment.

CDR3 nucleotides: TGTGCCAGCTCAACCGGGGAGGTAACGGATACGCAGTATTTT. Translated: CASSTGEVTDTQYF. The rearrangement joins TRBV27 to TRBJ2-3, with D perhaps matching TRBD2 (6 bases). CDR3 length: 14 residues. Germline values: CDR1 MNHEY, CDR2 SMNVEV (reference sequence). The V gene lost 8 bases and the J gene lost 6 bases, with 18 bases spanning the gap.